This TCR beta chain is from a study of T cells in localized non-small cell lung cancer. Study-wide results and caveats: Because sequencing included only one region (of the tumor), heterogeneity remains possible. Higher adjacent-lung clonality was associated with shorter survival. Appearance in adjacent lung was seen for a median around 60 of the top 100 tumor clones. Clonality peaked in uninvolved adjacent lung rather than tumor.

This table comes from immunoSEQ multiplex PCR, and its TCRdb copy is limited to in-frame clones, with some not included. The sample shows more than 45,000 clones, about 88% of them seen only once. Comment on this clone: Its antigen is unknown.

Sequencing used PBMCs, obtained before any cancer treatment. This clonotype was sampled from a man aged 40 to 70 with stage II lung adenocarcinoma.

CDR3 bases: TGTGCCAGTAGTACCCGACAGGGGATAACTTCTAACTATGGCTACACCTTC. Translation gives CASSTRQGITSNYGYTF. J is TRBJ1-2 and V is TRBV19, with 8 bases fitting TRBD1. V shed 4 bases, J shed 0 bases, and the junction held 10 bases outside the gene matches. This CDR3 is built from 17 residues. Germline V gene data show CDR1 as LNHDA and CDR2 as SQIVND (reference sequence). Full variable domain (remainder filled in from reference TRBV19 and TRBJ1-2): DGGITQSPKYLFRKEGQNVTLSCEQNLNHDAMYWYRQDPGQGLRLIYYSQIVNDFQKGDIAEGYSVSREKKESFPLTVTSAQKNPTAFYLCASSTRQGITSNYGYTFGSGTRLTVV.